This paragraph covers one T cell receptor beta chain sequence. This clonotype was observed a handful of times. This receptor's antigen is unknown. Base-call qualities are not available, and no considerably larger clone is one nucleotide away. The entry originates in a study of vaccination and CD4 T cells after COVID-19 (dated 2022 in TCRdb). Background on the whole study: The convalescent cohort included six males and four females, with two Hispanic individuals, seven Caucasians, two Asians and one multiracial person. The cultures were stimulated with overlapping spike peptide pools from SARS-CoV-2 and from the common cold coronaviruses HCoV-NL63, HCoV-OC43 and HCoV-229E. Post-COVID blood samples from convalescent patients were collected a median of roughly 100 days after diagnosis, with a range of 35 to 161 days. Each participant got two doses of either the Pfizer-BioNTech BNT162b2 vaccine (n=8) or the Moderna mRNA-1273 vaccine (n=2). Control cultures used a CEFX viral epitope pool as positive control, an HIV-1 Nef peptide pool as negative control, or no peptide. Post-vaccine blood samples were collected a median of approximately eleven weeks after the second vaccine dose, ranging from roughly 13 to 250 days. In approximately eleven COVID-19 convalescent patients and 4 infection-naive healthy vaccine recipients, the spike-specific CD4+ TCR repertoire before mRNA vaccination was compared with the repertoire after mRNA vaccination. At the TCR clonotype level, an earlier paper using these donors assessed memory CD4+ T cell crossreactivity between SARS-CoV-2 and common cold coronavirus spike proteins.

The meaning of the sample's treatment or condition label: approximately 9-day PBMC culture with coronavirus spike peptide pools or control peptides (ViraFEST assay). CD4+ T cells from unexposed donors were collected before the COVID-19 pandemic (2011-2018). The ViraFEST assay was used in the study, in which antigen-specific T cells were expanded with peptide pools and expanded clonotypes were subsequently identified by TCR sequencing. PBMCs were cultured at 1.5 million to 2.5 million per well in IMDM supplemented with around 5% human AB serum and approximately 10 IU/ml IL-2, with roughly 9.5 ug/ml peptide pools added. On days 3 and 7, half of the culture medium was replaced with fresh IL-2-containing medium. CD4+ T cells were isolated after around ten days of culture through negative selection using the EasySep CD4+ T cell isolation kit. Unexposed donor CD4+ T cells were tested for reactivity to SARS-CoV-2 S and N and four common cold coronavirus spike pools, as cell number allowed. PBMCs were separated from whole blood using Ficoll-Paque Plus gradient centrifugation and then either used fresh or cryopreserved at -140C. Each culture condition was generally run in triplicate wells. The leukapheresis product for the unexposed donors was obtained through commercial purchase.

Compared with germline, V lacks 11 bases and J lacks 5 bases; bases without a gene match: 12. Measured from the cysteine to the phenylalanine, the CDR3 is 16 residues long. The kept DNA is CDR3 alone, 48 bases in frame from the first base. The CDR1 and CDR2 encoded by the germline V gene are ENHRY and SYGVKD. The research as a whole found: The study included relatively few convalescent patients and did not analyze early timepoints after natural infection. Nearly all vaccine-specific clones in convalescent patients (304 of 307) were mono-reactive for SARS-CoV-2 spike rather than cross-reactive with common cold coronaviruses. The median number of SARS-CoV-2-reactive clonotypes rose from roughly 20 after infection to some 40 after vaccination, but the change was not significant. Among the post-vaccine SARS-CoV-2-reactive clones in convalescent patients, a median 86.3% showed up only after vaccination, which suggests vaccine-specific priming.

The library was obtained by PCR. DNA from cultured CD4+ T cells was subjected to TCR sequencing with the Oncomine TCR Beta short-read assay at the Johns Hopkins FTIC core. The QIAamp micro DNA kit was used to extract genomic DNA from the cultured CD4+ T cells. The Oncomine TCR Beta libraries from cultured CD4+ T cells were pooled using unique dual indexes and then sequenced on an Illumina iSeq 100. The paper's processing steps were these. Non-productive sequences were removed, and CDR3s not starting with C, not ending with F or W, or shorter than 7 amino acids were discarded. Antigen-specific clonotypes were identified using the MANAFEST web application through comparison of peptide-stimulated wells with reference and other culture wells. For a clone to be called positive, the clone needed an FDR below 0.05, an odds ratio above 5, and a productive frequency above 0.1% in at least two of three replicate wells. Cross-reactive clonotypes were defined as significantly expanded in both SARS-CoV-2 spike wells and at least one common cold coronavirus spike condition. Similarity between CDR3 sequences was evaluated in R version 3.6.1 using Levenshtein distances (stringdist) and unrooted phylogenetic trees (ape). In-frame beta chains were kept once TCRdb had trimmed the public reads at Q25 with fastp and called clones with MiXCR. Rows merge per CDR3 protein into single entries with the most common DNA and genes. The V and J calls come from TCRdb's annotation, not from the publication. The table for this sample lists thousands of distinct CDR3 sequences; approximately 44% of them were counted only once. In total, the top ten clones hold about 40% of the sample.

The clonotype originates from a human donor in good health. The sample taken for sequencing was CD4+ T cells from blood, cultured in vitro. The rearrangement combines TRBV10-3 with TRBJ2-2; 12 bases in between match TRBD1. CDR3 region: CAAKPTGQGATGELFF. The DNA sequence reads TGTGCCGCAAAACCCACGGGACAGGGGGCGACCGGGGAGCTGTTTTTT.